Each of the 26 T cell receptor beta chains below was sequenced from the same sample in a study of identical twins. TCRdb re-analysed the 5' RACE reads in MiXCR, keeping a single row per CDR3 protein. The table has about 240,000 distinct CDR3 sequences, roughly a tenth seen once. Sequencing was done on a sample of memory T cells sorted from blood. Every receptor here comes from a man aged 45-60 years in good health.

Only a few counts were recorded for this clonotype. V and J are TRBV6-5 and TRBJ1-5; D gene unclear. Trimming took off 2 bases at V and 7 bases at J, with 12 bases between the two ends. The CDR3 is 14 amino acids. Germline CDR1 MNHEY, CDR2 SVGAGI. The CDR3 loop reads CASSYRFSVQPQHF. The CDR3 DNA follows: TGTGCCAGCAGTTACCGATTTAGCGTGCAGCCCCAGCATTTT.

The chain combines TRBV19 with TRBJ1-2, with D unclear. V lost 6 bases and J lost 8, with 13 bases in between. CDR3 length: 12 amino acids. Germline V gene sequence: CDR1 LNHDA, CDR2 SQIVND (reference sequence). The CDR3 loop is CASRERVGGYTF. CDR3 coding DNA: TGTGCCAGTAGAGAAAGGGTCGGCGGCTACACCTTC.

This clonotype has a handful of counts. This sequence joins TRBV20-1 and TRBJ2-1, with 11 bases that match TRBD2. The CDR3 totals 14 residues. CDR1 and CDR2 (germline): DFQATT, SNEGSKA (reference sequence). Germline trimming cut 6 bases from V and 6 bases from J; bases unmatched to any gene: 7. In DNA form, the CDR3 reads TGCAGTGCAAATAGCGGGGGGGCCGTCAATGAGCAGTTCTTC. Its translation is CSANSGGAVNEQFF.

V usage is TRBV11-2 and J usage is TRBJ2-7; TRBD1 might be the D (6 bases). This CDR3 has 11 amino acids. The V gene's germline CDR1 is SGHAT and CDR2 FQNNGV. Deletions cut 4 bases from V and 12 bases from J, with 13 bases between. CDR3 bases: TGTGCCAGCAGCTATTCGGGCAGGGGGTACTTC. Translated, it gives CASSYSGRGYF.

This clonotype was counted between two and nine times. V and J are TRBV11-2 and TRBJ2-5; 8 bases map to TRBD1. The CDR3 is 20 amino acids. Per germline, CDR1 SGHAT and CDR2 FQNNGV. Germline trimming cut 0 bases from V and 2 bases from J; bases unmatched to any gene: 17. CDR3 in amino acids: CASSLEGVLFTGTGQETQYF. CDR3 nucleotide sequence: TGTGCCAGCAGCTTAGAGGGCGTGCTATTTACTGGGACAGGTCAAGAGACCCAGTACTTC.

This clonotype was seen only a few times. The DNA of the CDR3 is TGTGCCAGCAGCCGAACCCCGGGACTAGGGGCCTCCGGCGAGCAGTACTTC. Translated, it gives CASSRTPGLGASGEQYF. The V and J genes are TRBV6-1 and TRBJ2-7; 8 bases are shared with TRBD2. The CDR3 extends over 17 amino acids. Germline trimming cut 6 bases from V and 6 bases from J; bases unmatched to any gene: 19. Germline loops: CDR1 MNHNS, CDR2 SASEGT.

This clonotype was detected a few times. J is TRBJ2-7 and V is TRBV4-3; tentative D call: TRBD1 (6 bases). The CDR3 loop spans 13 amino acids. Germline V lookup: CDR1 LGHNA, CDR2 YSLEER. Trimming removed 4 bases at V and 11 bases at J, with 18 bases between. This CDR3 is CASSRNRGQTKYF. DNA for the CDR3: TGCGCCAGCAGCCGGAATCGAGGACAGACAAAGTACTTC.

This clonotype was found many times. The chain recombines TRBV20-1 with TRBJ2-1, with 7 nucleotides matching TRBD1. This CDR3 is built from 13 residues. From germline, CDR1 is DFQATT and CDR2 SNEGSKA (reference sequence). The V and J ends lost 6 bases and 8 bases, in that order; junction bases with no gene match: 10. The chain's CDR3 is CSAPHDRVYEQFF. The CDR3 DNA sequence: TGCAGTGCCCCCCATGACAGGGTATATGAGCAGTTCTTC.

Only a few counts were recorded for this clonotype. V and J are TRBV7-2 and TRBJ2-7; 9 bases fit TRBD2. This CDR3 contains 14 residues. Losses at the gene ends were 5 bases for V and 2 bases for J; bases not matched to a gene: 4. Germline V CDR1 and CDR2: SGHTA, FQGNSA. CDR3 residues: CASSMTSGPYEQYF. In DNA, the CDR3 is TGTGCCAGCAGCATGACTAGCGGCCCCTACGAGCAGTACTTC.

This clonotype was counted only a few times. This chain uses TRBV11-2 with TRBJ2-5, with D possibly matching TRBD1 (6 bases). V was pared by 3 bases and J by 2 bases, with 16 bases between. The CDR3 contains 16 residues. Germline V gene sequence: CDR1 SGHAT, CDR2 FQNNGV. The CDR3 spells CASSFRSGALQETQYF. CDR3 coding DNA: TGTGCCAGCAGCTTCCGCTCAGGGGCACTACAAGAGACCCAGTACTTC.

This clonotype was observed many times. V gene TRBV4-2 combines with J gene TRBJ1-1; no clear D. This CDR3 comprises 14 residues. Trimming took off 4 bases at V and 1 base at J, with 10 bases between the two ends. The V gene's germline CDR1 is LGHNA and CDR2 YNFKEQ. Here the CDR3 DNA reads TGTGCCAGCAGCCCATCGTGGGGGAACACTGAAGCTTTCTTT. Its protein product is CASSPSWGNTEAFF.

In its sample, this clonotype was seen many times. This sequence joins TRBV7-2 and TRBJ2-3; the D is unclear. The CDR3 length is 15 residues. V dropped 1 base and J dropped 1 base, with 9 bases sitting between them. Germline V gives CDR1 SGHTA, CDR2 FQGNSA. This chain's CDR3 is CASSLGPPGTDTQYF. The CDR3 DNA is TGTGCCAGCAGCTTAGGCCCTCCGGGCACAGATACGCAGTATTTT.

The rearrangement uses TRBV12-3 or TRBV12-4 and TRBJ2-1; weak D call: TRBD2 (5 bases). The CDR3 is 13 amino acids. V dropped 1 base and J dropped 10 bases, with 11 bases sitting between them. The CDR3 DNA follows: TGTGCCAGCAGTTTAGGAAGATCGGGGGAGCAGTTCTTC. Its protein is CASSLGRSGEQFF.

This clonotype came up a few times. This chain uses TRBV10-3 with TRBJ2-5; D is undetermined. Trimming stripped 3 bases from V and 2 bases from J, with 13 bases between. Germline V gives CDR1 ENHRY, CDR2 SYGVKD. The CDR3 is 15 amino acids. In DNA form, the CDR3 reads TGTGCCATCAGTGATCCCCTCGACAAGCAAGAGACCCAGTACTTC. Its translation is CAISDPLDKQETQYF.

This clonotype was detected a few times. The J gene is TRBJ2-5, the V gene TRBV18; 8 bases line up with TRBD1. Looked up from germline, CDR1 is KGHSH and CDR2 is LQKENI. This CDR3 is built from 15 residues. Trimming cost V 3 bases and J 3 bases; bases outside gene matches: 6. The CDR3 nucleotides are TGTGCCAGCTCACCGGGGACAGGTCTAGAAGAGACCCAGTACTTC. It encodes CASSPGTGLEETQYF.

This clonotype was recorded many times. The chain carries TRBV7-2 and TRBJ1-5, with 7 nucleotides matching TRBD1. This CDR3 spans 15 amino acids. With V trimmed by 5 bases and J by 0 bases, 4 bases remained unmatched. CDR1 is SGHTA and CDR2 is FQGNSA in the germline V gene. Here the CDR3 reads CASSPTGYSNQPQHF. The CDR3 DNA reads TGTGCCAGCAGCCCGACAGGGTATAGCAATCAGCCCCAGCATTTT.

V is TRBV7-9 and J is TRBJ2-3; D possibly corresponds to TRBD2 (5 bases). There are 15 residues in the CDR3. Germline V gene data show CDR1 as SEHNR and CDR2 as FQNEAQ (reference sequence). The ends were cut back, 9 bases at V and 0 bases at J, with 16 bases in the middle. The chain's CDR3 is CARSPLGGSTDTQYF. The CDR3 DNA reads TGTGCCAGGAGCCCCCTCGGCGGGAGCACAGATACGCAGTATTTT.

The chain recombines TRBV24-1 with TRBJ1-5, with D perhaps matching TRBD1 (5 bases). The CDR3 consists of 14 residues. Per germline, CDR1 KGHDR and CDR2 SFDVKD. V was clipped by 6 bases and J by 3 bases, with 11 bases between them. CDR3 DNA: TGTGCCACCAGTCCGGGGGAAGTCAATCAGCCCCAGCATTTT. It specifies CATSPGEVNQPQHF.

This clonotype was counted at least ten times. V usage is TRBV4-1 and J usage is TRBJ1-6; TRBD1 agrees at 9 bases. Germline lookup yields CDR1 MGHRA and CDR2 YSYEKL. The CDR3 is 18 residues long. V lost 1 base, J lost 4 bases, and 8 bases stayed unmatched. The CDR3, as DNA: TGCGCCAGCAGCCAAGCTCGCCGCGGGACAGGGTATAATTCACCCCTCCACTTT. This gives the protein CASSQARRGTGYNSPLHF.

In its sample, this clonotype was seen many times. V gene TRBV27 combines with J gene TRBJ1-1, with 7 bases aligning to TRBD1. The CDR3 extends over 14 amino acids. After removal of 5 bases from V and 4 bases from J, the junction contained 7 bases not matched to a gene. Germline V gene lookup returns CDR1 MNHEY and CDR2 SMNVEV (reference sequence). The CDR3 coding sequence is TGTGCCAGCAGTCTAGGGGGCTGGAGCACTGAAGCTTTCTTT. It translates to CASSLGGWSTEAFF.

This clonotype came up many times. V and J are TRBV27 and TRBJ1-5; the D is unclear. V lost 4 bases, J lost 2 bases, and 3 bases lay in between. Germline V lookup: CDR1 MNHEY, CDR2 SMNVEV (reference sequence). This CDR3 has 12 residues. The CDR3 DNA reads as TGTGCCAGCAGTTCCCGCAATCAGCCCCAGCATTTT. Its protein product is CASSSRNQPQHF.

This clonotype has a handful of counts. In nucleotides, the CDR3 is TGCAGCGCCAGTGCCCTCGGGCTGGGTGAAAAACTGTTTTTT. It encodes CSASALGLGEKLFF. The J gene is TRBJ1-4, the V gene TRBV29-1; no firm D call. This CDR3 spans 14 amino acids. The V end lost 7 bases, the J end lost 7 bases, and 19 bases lay between the germline ends. Germline V gene lookup returns CDR1 SQVTM and CDR2 ANQGSEA.

The chain couples TRBV6-2 or TRBV6-3 to TRBJ2-7; tentative D call: TRBD1 (6 bases). The CDR3 length is 13 residues. Trimming removed 2 bases from V and 10 bases from J, with 15 bases in between. Germline assignment: CDR1 MNHEY and CDR2 SVGEGT. This CDR3 is CASSYTGPSRQYF. The CDR3 DNA reads TGTGCCAGCAGTTACACAGGGCCCTCACGCCAGTACTTC.

At least ten counts were recorded for this clonotype. This chain connects TRBV11-2 to TRBJ1-1; no firm D call. V was clipped by 2 bases and J by 4 bases, with 11 bases between them. The CDR3 length is 14 residues. Germline V gives CDR1 SGHAT, CDR2 FQNNGV. Here the CDR3 DNA reads TGTGCCAGCAGCTTATCGGAGGTGGGCACTGAAGCTTTCTTT. As protein: CASSLSEVGTEAFF.

This clonotype has at least ten counts. The chain uses TRBV20-1 and TRBJ2-2, with 9 positions matching TRBD2. The V gene end was trimmed by 6 bases and the J gene end by 3 bases; junction bases not matched to a gene: 14. The CDR3 runs to 17 residues. Per germline, CDR1 DFQATT and CDR2 SNEGSKA (reference sequence). In DNA form, the CDR3 reads TGCAGTGCCATGCAAACTACCGGGACTAGCTACACCGGGGAGCTGTTTTTT. Amino acid sequence: CSAMQTTGTSYTGELFF.

This clonotype was seen many times. The genes are TRBV9 and TRBJ2-1, with 10 nucleotides matching TRBD1. The CDR3 length is 15 residues. Germline V gene lookup returns CDR1 SGDLS and CDR2 YYNGEE. Trimming took 5 bases from V and 3 from J; bases not matched to a gene: 5. The CDR3 DNA is TGTGCCAGCAGTTCGGGACAGGGGAGCTACAATGAGCAGTTCTTC. Amino acid sequence: CASSSGQGSYNEQFF.